This TCR beta chain is drawn from a study of control samples from healthy donors and cancer patients (dated by TCRdb to the early 2020s). Preparation of the library involved the immunoSEQ multiplex PCR assay. TCRdb took over this immuneACCESS table, retaining in-frame rearrangements with V and J assigned. Such tables are incomplete; in checked studies, under half of the missing clones stem from an unresolved V gene, and the remainder is unexplained. This sample has some 140,000 clones in its table, and just under 95% of those were observed once. Around 5.4% of the sample rests with the top ten. CDR1 and CDR2 were assigned from the germline V gene (reference sequence) as LNHDA and SQIVND. Germline trimming: 8 bases from V, 2 bases from J; junction bases outside gene matches: 7. The CDR3 sequence holds 15 residues, the cysteine and phenylalanine included. The retained sequence is limited to the CDR3, 45 bases, with the frame set at the first base.

Comments on this clone: The specificity of this receptor is unknown. No qualities accompany the bases; no much larger clone lies one base away.

The sample consisted of blood. The receptor was isolated from a man aged 40-55 years in good health. The V and J segments used are TRBV19 and TRBJ2-3, and 10 junction bases match TRBD1. The DNA sequence reads TGTGCCAGTGTGCCCGGGACAGGGGTCACAGATACGCAGTATTTT. It translates as CASVPGTGVTDTQYF.